This passage covers 3 T cell receptor beta chains from one sample sequenced in a study of blood T cells in healthy people across ages (dated by TCRdb to the mid-2010s). To prepare the library, 5' RACE was applied. The sample was run on an Illumina HiSeq 2500. A second PCR of roughly 7 to 11 cycles was performed with a sample-barcoded 5' primer and a J-beta primer mix. Using fastp trimming at Q25 and MiXCR clonotype assembly, TCRdb reanalyzed the public sequencing data and kept in-frame beta chains. One record per CDR3 amino acid sequence lists the most common genes and DNA. The sample yields roughly 1.7 million distinct CDR3 sequences; 34% were counted once. The ten largest clonotypes hold around 11% of the sample. Source material: blood. These receptors all stem from a woman in her twenties or thirties in good health.

This chain connects TRBV27 to TRBJ2-3; D assignment may be TRBD1 or TRBD2 (5 bases each). Trimming shortened V by 4 bases and J by 1 base, and 15 bases separated the two germline ends. The germline V gene has CDR1 MNHEY and CDR2 SMNVEV (reference sequence). The CDR3 consists of 16 residues. The CDR3 nucleotides are TGTGCCAGCAGTTCCGGGACCCGGCGTGGCACAGATACGCAGTATTTT. Translation gives CASSSGTRRGTDTQYF.

The gene calls are TRBV4-1 and TRBJ2-1, with 9 bases matching TRBD1. The CDR3 is made up of 16 amino acids. Germline V gives CDR1 MGHRA, CDR2 YSYEKL. Trimming cost V 2 bases and J 7 bases; bases outside gene matches: 9. CDR3 nucleotides: TGCGCCAGCAGCCAACTTCTGACAGGGGGATGGAATGAGCAGTTCTTC. Its protein is CASSQLLTGGWNEQFF.

This clonotype was recorded a few times. This chain joins TRBV10-3 and TRBJ2-7; 10 bases fit TRBD1. The CDR3 sequence is 14 residues long. CDR1 is ENHRY, CDR2 SYGVKD, per germline. Trimming cost V 7 bases and J 2 bases; bases outside gene matches: 5. Written as DNA, the CDR3 is TGTGCCATCAACGGGGGACAGGGGCCCTACGAGCAGTACTTC. This translates into CAINGGQGPYEQYF.